These 20 T cell receptor beta chains originate from one sample sequenced in a study of beta chain features in type 1 diabetes. The investigators reverse transcribed all of the isolated RNA, so they sequenced expressed TCRB transcripts. Some clones are missing from TCRdb's copy, which holds only in-frame ones; the method was immunoSEQ multiplex PCR. Here the sample spans 350,000 to 450,000 clones, over 11% being singletons. Specimen: naive CD4+ T cells from blood. All receptors come from a man younger than 40 in good health.

This clone occurred a few times. The genes are TRBV25-1 and TRBJ2-1, with D tentatively TRBD2 (7 bases). The germline V and J ends were trimmed by 8 bases and 5 bases, with 16 bases remaining between them. The length of the CDR3 is 14 residues. CDR1 MGHDK and CDR2 SYGVNS come from the germline V gene. The CDR3 DNA reads as TGTGCCAGCGGGGGGGCACCACTCGACAATGAGCAGTTCTTC. Its translation: CASGGAPLDNEQFF.

This clone was counted a few times. The chain has TRBV11-3 and TRBJ2-1; tentatively, D is TRBD2 (6 bases). The germline V and J ends were trimmed by 5 bases and 4 bases, with 15 bases remaining between them. CDR1 SGHNT and CDR2 YENEEA come from the germline V gene. CDR3 size: 15 residues. The CDR3 loop reads CASSGRRAWYNEQFF. CDR3 DNA: TGTGCCAGCAGCGGACGGAGGGCCTGGTACAATGAGCAGTTCTTC. Supplemented by reference TRBV11-3 and TRBJ2-1, the full variable domain reads EAGVVQSPRYKIIEKKQPVAFWCNPISGHNTLYWYLQNLGQGPELLIRYENEEAVDDSQLPKDRFSAERLKGVDSTLKIQPAELGDSAVYLCASSGRRAWYNEQFFGPGTRLTVL.

V gene TRBV7-2 combines with J gene TRBJ2-1, with TRBD2 identical over 8 bases. The CDR3 extends over 14 amino acids. V gave up 5 bases and J gave up 9 bases; unmatched junction bases: 9. The germline CDR1 and CDR2 sequences are SGHTA and FQGNSA. CDR3 in DNA: TGTGCCAGCAGCGTGAGCGGGAGTAAGCGTGAGCAGTTCTTC. It encodes CASSVSGSKREQFF.

The rearrangement joins TRBV9 to TRBJ2-3; 11 bases match TRBD2. V shed 2 bases and J 2 bases; nucleotides not matched to a gene: 7. The length of the CDR3 is 17 residues. Per germline, CDR1 SGDLS and CDR2 YYNGEE. CDR3 nucleotide sequence: TGTGCCAGCAGCGTCAGGGCTAGCGGGGGGATCACAGATACGCAGTATTTT. It specifies CASSVRASGGITDTQYF.

This clone was observed once. The chain uses TRBV7-3 and TRBJ2-1; no clear D. The CDR3 length is 14 residues. CDR1 is SGHTA and CDR2 is FQGTGA in the germline V gene. The ends were cut back, 0 bases at V and 13 bases at J, with 16 bases in the middle. As DNA, the CDR3 is TGTGCCAGCAGCTTAACGAGAGTTGGGAAGGATCAGTTCTTC. It is translated as CASSLTRVGKDQFF.

This clone was observed a few times. This rearrangement joins TRBV7-2 to TRBJ1-1, with a tentative D call TRBD1 (5 bases). V was shortened by 8 bases and J by 5 bases, with 15 bases between the two germline ends. The CDR3 length is 13 residues. Germline assignment: CDR1 SGHTA and CDR2 FQGNSA. CDR3 loop: CASSQGRRTEAFF. CDR3 sequence (DNA): TGTGCCAGCTCCCAGGGTCGTAGGACTGAAGCTTTCTTT.

V is TRBV7-2 and J is TRBJ2-1, with a tentative D call TRBD2 (6 bases). The V gene lost 2 bases and the J gene lost 8 bases, with 10 bases spanning the gap. The germline V gene has CDR1 SGHTA and CDR2 FQGNSA. CDR3 length: 13 amino acids. CDR3: CASSLRRGDEQFF. CDR3 nucleotides: TGTGCCAGCAGCTTAAGGAGGGGAGATGAGCAGTTCTTC.

The chain couples TRBV7-9 to TRBJ2-1; 8 bases are a match to TRBD2. Germline trimming cut 8 bases from V and 2 bases from J; bases unmatched to any gene: 5. The CDR3 runs to 14 residues. Germline V lookup: CDR1 SEHNR, CDR2 FQNEAQ (reference sequence). The CDR3 here is CASELAGTYNEQFF. The CDR3 nucleotides read TGTGCCAGCGAATTAGCGGGGACCTACAATGAGCAGTTCTTC.

V gene TRBV18 combines with J gene TRBJ1-4; D may be TRBD1 (6 bases). The germline V and J ends were trimmed by 0 bases and 1 base, with 18 bases remaining between them. This CDR3 is built from 19 residues. The V gene's germline CDR1 is KGHSH and CDR2 LQKENI. CDR3 amino acids: CASSPPRGRVFGTNEKLFF. CDR3 nucleotides: TGTGCCAGCTCACCACCGAGGGGGAGGGTCTTCGGAACTAATGAAAAACTGTTTTTT.

This clone was seen only a few times. The chain recombines TRBV11-2 with TRBJ2-7, with 9 bases lining up with TRBD2. The CDR3 spans 14 residues. V dropped 1 base and J dropped 9; count of bases not matched to a gene: 7. Germline CDR1 reads SGHAT; CDR2 reads FQNNGV. The DNA for the CDR3 is TGTGCCAGCAGCTTAGCTGGCGGGAGGGCCGGGCAGTACGTC. This gives the protein CASSLAGGRAGQYV.

CDR3 sequence reads: CAISEGEKLFF. CDR3 nucleotides: TGTGCCATCAGTGAGGGTGAAAAACTGTTTTTT. The chain is built from TRBV10-3 and TRBJ1-4, with D uncertain. Trimming took 2 bases from V and 7 from J, leaving 2 bases between them. The germline V gene encodes CDR1 ENHRY and CDR2 SYGVKD. This CDR3 has 11 residues.

The chain has TRBV5-1 and TRBJ2-5; D gene ambiguous. This CDR3 comprises 14 residues. V shed 5 bases and J shed 2 bases, with 13 bases lying between them. CDR1 and CDR2 (germline): SGHRS, YFSETQ. The CDR3 spells CASSSRFGQETQYF. The CDR3 DNA follows: TGCGCCAGCAGTTCGAGGTTCGGGCAAGAGACCCAGTACTTC.

J is TRBJ2-1 and V is TRBV6-4; TRBD1 might be the D (7 bases). In germline, CDR1 is MRHNA, CDR2 SNTAGT. The CDR3 is made up of 15 amino acids. With 4 bases removed from V and 4 bases from J, the gap between germline ends came to 14 bases. DNA of the CDR3: TGTGCCAGCAGTGCTCAGGGGGGTGTTTACAATGAGCAGTTCTTC. The encoded protein is CASSAQGGVYNEQFF.

The V gene is TRBV25-1, the J gene TRBJ2-1; D is ambiguous. CDR3 length: 16 amino acids. Germline V gives CDR1 MGHDK, CDR2 SYGVNS. V was trimmed by 4 bases and J by 0 bases, leaving 13 bases between them. The CDR3 sequence is CASSGARISSYNEQFF. Written as DNA, the CDR3 is TGTGCCAGCAGTGGCGCCCGTATAAGCTCCTACAATGAGCAGTTCTTC.

V gene TRBV7-2 combines with J gene TRBJ2-5; TRBD1 matches 7 bases. The CDR3 runs 16 residues. J lost 4 bases, V lost 4 bases, and 12 bases had no gene match. In germline, CDR1 is SGHTA, CDR2 FQGNSA. CDR3 protein: CASSSTGAVLRETQYF. In DNA, the CDR3 is TGTGCCAGCAGCTCCACAGGGGCCGTCCTTAGAGAGACCCAGTACTTC.

V and J are TRBV5-6 and TRBJ2-7, with 7 bases identical to TRBD1. This CDR3 has 14 residues. J gave up 1 base and V 5 bases, and 6 bases lay outside the gene matches. From germline, CDR1 is SGHDT and CDR2 YYEEEE. The chain's CDR3 is CASRDRDSSYEQYV. The CDR3 DNA reads as TGTGCCAGCAGAGATAGGGACAGTTCCTACGAGCAGTACGTC.

The chain has TRBV5-4 and TRBJ2-6, with TRBD2 matching over 13 bases. Germline CDR1 SGHNT, CDR2 YYREEE (reference sequence). The CDR3 covers 20 residues. The V segment lost 0 bases and the J segment 4 bases; nucleotides outside the gene matches: 10. The CDR3 DNA reads TGTGCCAGCAGCTTGGACCGACCACTAGCGGGGGGGCTCGGGGCCAACGTCCTGACTTTC. The encoded protein is CASSLDRPLAGGLGANVLTF.

This clone was counted only a few times. The chain recombines TRBV5-4 with TRBJ2-7; D not certain. Trimming removed 0 bases at V and 0 bases at J, with 13 bases between. Germline CDR1 and CDR2: SGHNT and YYREEE (reference sequence). The CDR3 length is 16 residues. CDR3 DNA sequence: TGTGCCAGCAGCTTGGTTCCGGACGGTAGCTCCTACGAGCAGTACTTC. It encodes CASSLVPDGSSYEQYF.

V and J are TRBV5-1 and TRBJ2-5; 9 bases line up with TRBD2. This CDR3 is 19 amino acids long. From germline, CDR1 is SGHRS and CDR2 YFSETQ. Trimming took 4 bases from V and 0 from J; bases not matched to a gene: 16. Here the CDR3 DNA reads TGCGCCAGCAGCGCTGGACTAAGCGGGAGGTATCCTTACCAAGAGACCCAGTACTTC. Protein: CASSAGLSGRYPYQETQYF.

J is TRBJ2-5 and V is TRBV20-1; no clear D. Per germline, CDR1 DFQATT and CDR2 SNEGSKA (reference sequence). V was pared by 5 bases and J by 4 bases, with 5 bases between. The CDR3 runs 10 residues. CDR3 DNA sequence: TGCAGTGCTTGGGCAGAGACCCAGTACTTC. This gives the protein CSAWAETQYF.